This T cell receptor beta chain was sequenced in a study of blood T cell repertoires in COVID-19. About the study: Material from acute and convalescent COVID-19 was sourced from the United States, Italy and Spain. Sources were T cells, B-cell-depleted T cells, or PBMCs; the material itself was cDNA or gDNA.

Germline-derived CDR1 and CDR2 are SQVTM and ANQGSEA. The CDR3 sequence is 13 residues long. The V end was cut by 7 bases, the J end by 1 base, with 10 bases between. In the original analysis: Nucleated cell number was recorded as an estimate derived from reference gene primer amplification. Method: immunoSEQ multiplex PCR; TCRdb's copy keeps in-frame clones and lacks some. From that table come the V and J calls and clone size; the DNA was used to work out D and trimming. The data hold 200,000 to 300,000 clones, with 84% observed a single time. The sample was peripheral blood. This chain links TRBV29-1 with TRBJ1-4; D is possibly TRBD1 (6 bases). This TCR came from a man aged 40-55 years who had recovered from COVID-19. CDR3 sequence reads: CSAVQGTNEKLFF. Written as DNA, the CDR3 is TGCAGCGCCGTACAGGGAACTAATGAAAAACTGTTTTTT.